These 21 T cell receptor beta chains came from one sample sequenced in a study of control samples from healthy donors and cancer patients. Here immunoSEQ multiplex PCR was the method, and the copy in TCRdb shows in-frame clones only, minus some. The sample lists about 75,000 clones, around 94% occurring once. Material for sequencing was blood. Receptors originate from a woman in her thirties or forties in good health.

This clone was observed once. This rearrangement joins TRBV10-1 to TRBJ1-3; D uncertain. The CDR3 totals 14 residues. Germline CDR1 and CDR2: WNHNN and SYGVQD (reference sequence). Trimming removed 2 bases at V and 3 bases at J, with 8 bases between. CDR3 residues: CASSEGSVGNTIYF. As DNA, the CDR3 is TGCGCCAGCAGTGAGGGATCGGTTGGAAACACCATATATTTT.

V usage is TRBV6-1 and J usage is TRBJ1-4; the D is unclear. The CDR3 has 16 residues. CDR1 is MNHNS, CDR2 SASEGT, per germline. Trimming stripped 0 bases from V and 7 bases from J, with 15 bases between. This CDR3 reads CASSEAVAMVGEKLFF. The CDR3, as DNA: TGTGCCAGCAGTGAAGCGGTTGCAATGGTGGGTGAAAAACTGTTTTTT.

This chain links TRBV18 with TRBJ2-2, with a tentative D call TRBD1 (6 bases). Germline V gives CDR1 KGHSH, CDR2 LQKENI. This CDR3 is built from 16 residues. Trimming took off 3 bases at V and 3 bases at J, with 14 bases between the two ends. CDR3 bases: TGTGCCAGCTCACCCGACGAGGGGGTCGACACCGGGGAGCTGTTTTTT. This sequence encodes CASSPDEGVDTGELFF.

The chain links TRBV2 to TRBJ1-1; D may be TRBD1 (6 bases). This CDR3 has 14 residues. Trimming pared 3 bases from V and 5 bases from J, leaving 13 bases between. CDR1 and CDR2 (germline): SNHLY, FYNNEI. CDR3: CASSDRQAITEAFF. The CDR3, as DNA: TGTGCCAGCAGTGATCGACAGGCAATTACTGAAGCTTTCTTT.

The chain employs TRBV4-1 and TRBJ1-6; unclear D gene. V was pared by 0 bases and J by 5 bases, with 11 bases between. Germline V gives CDR1 MGHRA, CDR2 YSYEKL. The CDR3 totals 16 residues. The CDR3 sequence: CASSQDHADDNSPLHF. In DNA, the CDR3 is TGCGCCAGCAGCCAAGATCATGCAGACGATAATTCACCCCTCCACTTT.

This chain connects TRBV7-6 to TRBJ2-7; perhaps TRBD1 as D (6 bases). This CDR3 has 20 residues. Germline V CDR1 and CDR2: SGHVS, FNYEAQ. Trimming took off 0 bases at V and 3 bases at J, with 27 bases between the two ends. CDR3 in DNA: TGTGCCAGCAGCTTAGCATCTTGGGGACACGATACCGTGGTGGTCTACGAGCAGTACTTC. Its protein is CASSLASWGHDTVVVYEQYF. Combining the CDR3 with reference TRBV7-6 and TRBJ2-7 gives the whole variable domain GAGVSQSPRYKVTKRGQDVALRCDPISGHVSLYWYRQALGQGPEFLTYFNYEAQQDKSGLPNDRFSAERPEGSISTLTIQRTEQRDSAMYRCASSLASWGHDTVVVYEQYFGPGTRLTVT.

The chain employs TRBV4-1 and TRBJ2-1; TRBD2 matches at 12 bases. Germline trimming cut 4 bases from V and 5 bases from J; bases unmatched to any gene: 3. CDR1 and CDR2 (germline): MGHRA, YSYEKL. This CDR3 is built from 15 residues. Here the CDR3 DNA reads TGCGCCAGCAGCCCAAGACTAGCGGGGGACAATGAGCAGTTCTTC. As protein: CASSPRLAGDNEQFF.

The rearrangement joins TRBV10-1 to TRBJ2-1; D is ambiguous. There are 14 residues in the CDR3. Trimming stripped 0 bases from V and 7 bases from J, with 10 bases between. Germline CDR1 reads WNHNN; CDR2 reads SYGVQD (reference sequence). The CDR3 nucleotides read TGCGCCAGCAGTGAGTCGACCAGCGAGAATGAGCAGTTCTTC. Protein product: CASSESTSENEQFF.

This chain connects TRBV5-6 to TRBJ1-5; maybe TRBD1 (5 bases). Germline V gives CDR1 SGHDT, CDR2 YYEEEE. Trimming left V 3 bases short and J 6 bases short, with 13 bases between. The CDR3 is 14 amino acids. In DNA form, the CDR3 reads TGTGCCAGCAGCTGGGGTGTGGGACCTCAGCCCCAGCATTTT. Translated, it gives CASSWGVGPQPQHF.

This chain uses TRBV15 with TRBJ1-4; D is uncertain. The CDR3 covers 16 residues. Per germline, CDR1 LNHNV and CDR2 YYDKDF (reference sequence). Trimming cost V 0 bases and J 3 bases, with 11 bases left between them. CDR3 residues: CATSRERVISNEKLFF. CDR3 sequence (DNA): TGTGCCACCAGCAGAGAGAGAGTTATCTCTAATGAAAAACTGTTTTTT. Together with reference TRBV15 and TRBJ1-4, the CDR3 gives the full variable domain: DAMVIQNPRYQVTQFGKPVTLSCSQTLNHNVMYWYQQKSSQAPKLLFHYYDKDFNNEADTPDNFQSRRPNTSFCFLDIRSPGLGDTAMYLCATSRERVISNEKLFFGSGTQLSVL.

The chain has TRBV5-1 and TRBJ1-5; 8 nucleotides line up with TRBD1. From germline, CDR1 is SGHRS and CDR2 YFSETQ. This CDR3 contains 17 residues. V trimming: 0 bases; J trimming: 1 base; junction bases outside the gene matches: 6. DNA of the CDR3: TGCGCCAGCAGCTTGGGTTCAGGGGGCATGAGCAATCAGCCCCAGCATTTT. It encodes CASSLGSGGMSNQPQHF.

The gene calls are TRBV5-4 and TRBJ1-4; no firm D call. This CDR3 comprises 16 residues. With 4 bases removed from V and 7 bases from J, the gap between germline ends came to 20 bases. In germline, CDR1 is SGHNT, CDR2 YYREEE (reference sequence). In nucleotides, the CDR3 is TGTGCCAGCAGCCCAGGAGGTCGAGGGATCGGTGAAAAACTGTTTTTT. As protein: CASSPGGRGIGEKLFF.

V is TRBV2 and J is TRBJ1-1; the D is unclear. Between the trimmed V and J ends, which lost 4 bases and 1 base, there was a span of 4 bases. CDR1 is SNHLY, CDR2 FYNNEI, per germline. The CDR3 runs 12 residues. The CDR3 protein is CASSAGNTEAFF. Here the CDR3 DNA reads TGTGCCAGCAGTGCCGGGAACACTGAAGCTTTCTTT.

V usage is TRBV4-1 and J usage is TRBJ2-2; D is ambiguous. Looked up from germline, CDR1 is MGHRA and CDR2 is YSYEKL. This CDR3 spans 16 amino acids. Trimming took off 4 bases at V and 0 bases at J, with 12 bases between the two ends. In DNA, the CDR3 is TGCGCCAGCAGCCCGCTCCTCGGCGCGAACACCGGGGAGCTGTTTTTT. Protein sequence: CASSPLLGANTGELFF.

This clone appeared a few times. The rearrangement links TRBV2 to TRBJ1-1; no definite D call. Germline CDR1 reads SNHLY; CDR2 reads FYNNEI. Deletions cut 5 bases from V and 1 base from J, with 8 bases between. CDR3 length equals 13 residues. The CDR3 region is CASSQEENTEAFF. The CDR3 region has the DNA TGTGCCAGCAGTCAAGAGGAGAACACTGAAGCTTTCTTT.

V and J are TRBV18 and TRBJ2-7, with D possibly being TRBD1 (5 bases). The CDR3 runs 19 residues. Germline V lookup: CDR1 KGHSH, CDR2 LQKENI. V lost 3 bases and J lost 4, with 28 bases in between. The CDR3 here is CASSPRETLDTLFFYEQYF. The CDR3 nucleotides read TGTGCCAGCTCACCGCGAGAGACTTTGGACACGCTTTTTTTTTACGAGCAGTACTTC.

The rearrangement uses TRBV7-2 and TRBJ1-3; D may be TRBD1 (5 bases). The CDR3 spans 17 residues. Trimming removed 6 bases from V and 0 bases from J, with 18 bases in between. CDR1 is SGHTA, CDR2 FQGNSA, per germline. The CDR3 region is CASSLLTGAHSGNTIYF. CDR3 coding DNA: TGTGCCAGCAGTCTCTTGACTGGGGCACACTCTGGAAACACCATATATTTT. Variable domain in full (rest from reference TRBV7-2 and TRBJ1-3): GAGVSQSPSNKVTEKGKDVELRCDPISGHTALYWYRQSLGQGLEFLIYFQGNSAPDKSGLPSDRFSAERTGGSVSTLTIQRTQQEDSAVYLCASSLLTGAHSGNTIYFGEGSWLTVV.

The chain combines TRBV6-6 with TRBJ2-2; no clear D. The germline V gene encodes CDR1 MNHNY and CDR2 SVGAGI (reference sequence). The CDR3 totals 13 residues. Trimming stripped 6 bases from V and 5 bases from J, with 10 bases between. The CDR3 is CASSLVQTGELFF. CDR3 nucleotide sequence: TGTGCCAGCAGCCTAGTCCAGACCGGGGAGCTGTTTTTT.

The chain joins TRBV5-1 to TRBJ2-2, with no clear D. CDR3 length equals 13 residues. Trimming cost V 2 bases and J 6 bases, with 8 bases left between them. Germline V CDR1 and CDR2: SGHRS, YFSETQ. The CDR3 sequence: CASSFVGSGELFF. CDR3 nucleotide sequence: TGCGCCAGCAGCTTCGTCGGGTCCGGGGAGCTGTTTTTT.

V usage is TRBV18 and J usage is TRBJ2-7; weak D call: TRBD2 (5 bases). Trimming took off 2 bases at V and 4 bases at J, with 18 bases between the two ends. The germline V gene encodes CDR1 KGHSH and CDR2 LQKENI. This CDR3 has 16 amino acids. Here the CDR3 reads CASSPYRGLEEYEQYF. In nucleotides, the CDR3 is TGTGCCAGCTCACCATATCGGGGTTTAGAGGAGTACGAGCAGTACTTC.

This clone showed up just once. The rearrangement links TRBV2 to TRBJ1-2, with D perhaps TRBD1 (5 bases). V dropped 6 bases and J dropped 3 bases, with 11 bases sitting between them. There are 13 residues in the CDR3. Germline-derived CDR1 and CDR2 are SNHLY and FYNNEI. The CDR3 nucleotides read TGTGCCAGCAGCAGGGAAGAGGACTATGGCTACACCTTC. Translating gives CASSREEDYGYTF.